Below, 7 T cell receptor beta chains from the same sample are listed, as sequenced in a study of OX40 agonist ivuxolimab in advanced cancers. Sequencing used immunoSEQ multiplex PCR; TCRdb keeps in-frame clones, though not all of them. The sample records over 30,000 clones, 82% being singletons. This material consisted of CD4+ or CD8+ T cells sorted from blood, taken in a trial of the OX40 agonist ivuxolimab. The receptors were sampled from an adult with an advanced solid tumor such as melanoma, head and neck, liver or kidney cancer.

The chain links TRBV18 to TRBJ2-3; unclear D gene. Germline V lookup: CDR1 KGHSH, CDR2 LQKENI. V gave up 2 bases and J gave up 4 bases, with 4 bases separating them. The CDR3 is made up of 12 amino acids. The CDR3 sequence: CASSPFPDTQYF. CDR3 sequence (DNA): TGTGCCAGCTCACCATTTCCAGATACGCAGTATTTT.

The rearrangement links TRBV29-1 to TRBJ1-2; D call uncertain. Deletions cut 0 bases from V and 1 base from J, with 6 bases between. This CDR3 has 13 residues. The germline V gene has CDR1 SQVTM and CDR2 ANQGSEA. CDR3 DNA: TGCAGCGTTGAAGATGGCAGTAACTATGGCTACACCTTC. It encodes CSVEDGSNYGYTF.

The CDR3 sequence: CATSRRTGEKNGYTF. In nucleotides, the CDR3 is TGTGCCACCAGCAGGAGGACAGGGGAAAAAAACGGCTACACCTTC. This rearrangement joins TRBV15 to TRBJ1-2; 9 bases are shared with TRBD1. The CDR3 contains 15 residues. CDR1 and CDR2 from the germline V gene are LNHNV and YYDKDF (reference sequence). Unmatched junction bases numbered 10, after V lost 3 bases and J lost 8 bases.

The rearrangement joins TRBV6-4 to TRBJ1-2; maybe TRBD1 (5 bases). Germline assignment: CDR1 MRHNA and CDR2 SNTAGT. V was shortened by 6 bases and J by 4 bases, with 12 bases between the two germline ends. The CDR3 totals 13 residues. The CDR3 loop is CASRGGTGYGYTF. Written as DNA, the CDR3 is TGTGCCAGCAGGGGCGGGACCGGCTATGGCTACACCTTC.

The J gene is TRBJ2-3, the V gene TRBV18, with 7 positions matching TRBD1. The CDR3 runs to 16 residues. The germline CDR1 and CDR2 sequences are KGHSH and LQKENI. V lost 2 bases, J lost 2 bases, and 7 bases stayed unmatched. For the CDR3, the DNA is TGTGCCAGCTCACCAGCGACAGGGAAAGTCACAGATACGCAGTATTTT. This encodes CASSPATGKVTDTQYF.

The chain has TRBV25-1 and TRBJ2-3; a possible D gene is TRBD1 (6 bases). The CDR3 sequence is 16 residues long. V was pared by 3 bases and J by 8 bases, with 21 bases between. Germline V gene sequence: CDR1 MGHDK, CDR2 SYGVNS. In nucleotides, the CDR3 is TGTGCCAGCAGTGATTGGGAACAGGGTGAAAGGGGTACGCAGTATTTT. Amino acids: CASSDWEQGERGTQYF.

This clone was detected once. The chain couples TRBV27 to TRBJ2-7; tentative D call: TRBD1 (7 bases). CDR1 and CDR2 from the germline V gene are MNHEY and SMNVEV (reference sequence). V lost 6 bases, J lost 7 bases, and 16 bases lay in between. The CDR3 is 13 residues long. CDR3 residues: CASRGTAREEQYF. CDR3 nucleotides: TGTGCCAGCAGAGGGACAGCACGGGAGGAGCAGTACTTC.